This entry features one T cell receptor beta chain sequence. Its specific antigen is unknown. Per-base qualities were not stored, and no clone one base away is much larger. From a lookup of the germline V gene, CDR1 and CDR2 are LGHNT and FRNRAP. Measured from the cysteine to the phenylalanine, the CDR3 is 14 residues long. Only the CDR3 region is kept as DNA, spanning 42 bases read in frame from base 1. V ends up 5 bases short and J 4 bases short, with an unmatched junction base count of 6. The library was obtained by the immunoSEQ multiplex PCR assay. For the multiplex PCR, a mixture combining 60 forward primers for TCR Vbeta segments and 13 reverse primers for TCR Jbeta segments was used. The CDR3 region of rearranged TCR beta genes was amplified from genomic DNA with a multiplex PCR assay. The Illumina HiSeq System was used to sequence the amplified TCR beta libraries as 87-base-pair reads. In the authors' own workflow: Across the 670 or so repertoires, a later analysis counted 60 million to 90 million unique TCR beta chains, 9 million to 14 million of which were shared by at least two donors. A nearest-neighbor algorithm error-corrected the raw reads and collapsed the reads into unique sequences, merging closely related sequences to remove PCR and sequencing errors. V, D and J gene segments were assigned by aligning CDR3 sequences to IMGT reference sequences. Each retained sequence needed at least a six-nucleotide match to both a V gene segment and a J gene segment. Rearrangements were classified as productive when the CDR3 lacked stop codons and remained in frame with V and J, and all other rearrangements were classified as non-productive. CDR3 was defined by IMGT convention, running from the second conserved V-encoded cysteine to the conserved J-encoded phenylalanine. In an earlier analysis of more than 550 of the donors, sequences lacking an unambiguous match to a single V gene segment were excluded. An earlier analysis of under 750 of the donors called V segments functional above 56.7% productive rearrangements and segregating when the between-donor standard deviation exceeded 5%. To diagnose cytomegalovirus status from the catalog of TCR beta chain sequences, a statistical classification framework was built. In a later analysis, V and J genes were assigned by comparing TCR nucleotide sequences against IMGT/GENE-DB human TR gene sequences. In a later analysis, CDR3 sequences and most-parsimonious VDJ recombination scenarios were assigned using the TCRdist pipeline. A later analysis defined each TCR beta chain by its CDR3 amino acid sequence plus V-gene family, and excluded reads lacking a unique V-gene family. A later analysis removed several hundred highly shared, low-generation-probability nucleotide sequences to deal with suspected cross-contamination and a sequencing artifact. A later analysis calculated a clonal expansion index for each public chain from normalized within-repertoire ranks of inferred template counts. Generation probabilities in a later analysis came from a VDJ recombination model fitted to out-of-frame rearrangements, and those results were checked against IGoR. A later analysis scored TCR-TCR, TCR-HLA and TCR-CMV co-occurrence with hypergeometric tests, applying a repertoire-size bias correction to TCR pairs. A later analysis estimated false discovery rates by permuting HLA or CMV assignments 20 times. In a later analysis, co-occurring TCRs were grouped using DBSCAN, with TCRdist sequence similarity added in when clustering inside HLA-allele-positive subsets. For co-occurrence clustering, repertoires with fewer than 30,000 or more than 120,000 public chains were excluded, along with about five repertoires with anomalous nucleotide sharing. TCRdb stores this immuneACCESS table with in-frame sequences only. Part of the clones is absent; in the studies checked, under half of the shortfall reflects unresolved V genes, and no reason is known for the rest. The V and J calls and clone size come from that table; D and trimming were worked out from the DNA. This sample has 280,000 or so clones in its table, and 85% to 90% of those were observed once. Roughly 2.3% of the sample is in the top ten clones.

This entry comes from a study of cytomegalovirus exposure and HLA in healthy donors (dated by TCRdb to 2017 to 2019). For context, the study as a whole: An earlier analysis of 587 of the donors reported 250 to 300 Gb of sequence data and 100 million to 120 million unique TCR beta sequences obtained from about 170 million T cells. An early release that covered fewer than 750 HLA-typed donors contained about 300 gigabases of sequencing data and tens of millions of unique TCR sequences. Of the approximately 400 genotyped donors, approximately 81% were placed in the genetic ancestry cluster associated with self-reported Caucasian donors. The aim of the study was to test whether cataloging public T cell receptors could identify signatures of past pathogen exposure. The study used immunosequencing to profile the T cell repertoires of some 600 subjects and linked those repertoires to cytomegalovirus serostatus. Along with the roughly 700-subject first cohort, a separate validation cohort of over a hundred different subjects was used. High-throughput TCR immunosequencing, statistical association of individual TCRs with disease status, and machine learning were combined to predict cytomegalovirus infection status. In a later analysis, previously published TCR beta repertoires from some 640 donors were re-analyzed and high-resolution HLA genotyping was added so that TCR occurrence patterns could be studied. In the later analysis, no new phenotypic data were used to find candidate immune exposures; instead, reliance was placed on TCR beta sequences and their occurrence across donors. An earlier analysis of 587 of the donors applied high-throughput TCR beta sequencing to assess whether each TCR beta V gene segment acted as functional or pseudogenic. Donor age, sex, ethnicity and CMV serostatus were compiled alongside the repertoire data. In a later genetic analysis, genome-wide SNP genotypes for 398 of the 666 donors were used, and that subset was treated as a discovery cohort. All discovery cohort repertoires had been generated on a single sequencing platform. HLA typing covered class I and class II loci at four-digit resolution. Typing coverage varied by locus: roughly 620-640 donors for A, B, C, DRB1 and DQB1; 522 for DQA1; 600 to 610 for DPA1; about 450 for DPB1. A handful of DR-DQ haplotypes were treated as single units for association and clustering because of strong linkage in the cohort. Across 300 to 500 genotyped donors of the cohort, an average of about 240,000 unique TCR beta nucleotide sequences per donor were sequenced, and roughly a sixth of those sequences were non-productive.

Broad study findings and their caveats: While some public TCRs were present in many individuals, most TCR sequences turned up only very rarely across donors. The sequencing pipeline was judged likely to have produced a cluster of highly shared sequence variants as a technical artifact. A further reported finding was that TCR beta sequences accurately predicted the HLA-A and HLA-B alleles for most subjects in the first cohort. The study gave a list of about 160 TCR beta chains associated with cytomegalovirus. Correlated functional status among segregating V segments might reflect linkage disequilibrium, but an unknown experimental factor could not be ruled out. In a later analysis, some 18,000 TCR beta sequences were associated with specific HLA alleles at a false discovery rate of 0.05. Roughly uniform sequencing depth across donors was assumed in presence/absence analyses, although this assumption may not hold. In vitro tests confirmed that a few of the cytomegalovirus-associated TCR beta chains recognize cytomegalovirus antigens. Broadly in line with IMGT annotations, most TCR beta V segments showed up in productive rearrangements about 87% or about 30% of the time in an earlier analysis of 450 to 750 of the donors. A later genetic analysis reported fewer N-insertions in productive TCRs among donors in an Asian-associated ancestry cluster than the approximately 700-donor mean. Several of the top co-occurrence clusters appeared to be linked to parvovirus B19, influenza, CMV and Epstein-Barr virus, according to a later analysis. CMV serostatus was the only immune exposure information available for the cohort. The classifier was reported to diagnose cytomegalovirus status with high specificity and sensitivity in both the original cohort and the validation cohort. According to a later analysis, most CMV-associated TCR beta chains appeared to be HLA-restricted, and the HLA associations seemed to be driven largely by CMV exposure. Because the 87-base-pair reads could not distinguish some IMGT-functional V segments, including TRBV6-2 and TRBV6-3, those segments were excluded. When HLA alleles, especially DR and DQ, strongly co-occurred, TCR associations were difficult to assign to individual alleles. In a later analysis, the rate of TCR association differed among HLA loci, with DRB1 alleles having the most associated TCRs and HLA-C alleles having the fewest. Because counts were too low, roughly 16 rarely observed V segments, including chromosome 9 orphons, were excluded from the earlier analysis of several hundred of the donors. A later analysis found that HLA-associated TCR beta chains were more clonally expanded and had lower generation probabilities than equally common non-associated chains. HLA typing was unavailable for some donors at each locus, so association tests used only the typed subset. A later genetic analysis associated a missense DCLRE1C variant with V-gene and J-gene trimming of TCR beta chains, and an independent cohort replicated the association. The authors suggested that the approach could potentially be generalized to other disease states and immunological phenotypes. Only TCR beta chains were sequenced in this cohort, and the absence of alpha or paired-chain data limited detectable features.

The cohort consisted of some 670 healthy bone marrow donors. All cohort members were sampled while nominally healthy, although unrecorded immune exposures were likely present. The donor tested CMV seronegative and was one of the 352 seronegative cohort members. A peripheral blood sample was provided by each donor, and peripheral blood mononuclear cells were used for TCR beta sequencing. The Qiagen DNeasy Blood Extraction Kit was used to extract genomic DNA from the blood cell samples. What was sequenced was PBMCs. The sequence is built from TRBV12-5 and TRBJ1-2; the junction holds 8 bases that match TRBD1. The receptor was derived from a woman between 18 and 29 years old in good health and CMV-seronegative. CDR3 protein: CASGLGQGTYGYTF. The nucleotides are TGTGCTAGTGGTCTCGGACAGGGCACCTATGGCTACACCTTC.